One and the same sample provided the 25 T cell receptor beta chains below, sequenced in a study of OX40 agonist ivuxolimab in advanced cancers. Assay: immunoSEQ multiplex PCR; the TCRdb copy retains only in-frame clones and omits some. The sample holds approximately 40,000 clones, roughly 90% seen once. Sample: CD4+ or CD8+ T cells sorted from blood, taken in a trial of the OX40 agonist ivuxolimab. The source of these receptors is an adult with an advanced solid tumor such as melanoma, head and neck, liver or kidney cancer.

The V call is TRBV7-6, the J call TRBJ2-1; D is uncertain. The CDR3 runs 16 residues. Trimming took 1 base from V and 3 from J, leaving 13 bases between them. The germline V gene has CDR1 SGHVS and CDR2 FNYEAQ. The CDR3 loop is CASSLEPGEHYNEQFF. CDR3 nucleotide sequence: TGTGCCAGCAGCTTAGAGCCAGGCGAGCACTACAATGAGCAGTTCTTC.

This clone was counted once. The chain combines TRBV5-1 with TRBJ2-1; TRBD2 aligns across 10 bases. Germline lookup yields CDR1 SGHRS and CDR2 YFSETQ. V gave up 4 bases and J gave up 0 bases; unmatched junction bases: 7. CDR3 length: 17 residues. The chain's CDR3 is CASSREASGSSYNEQFF. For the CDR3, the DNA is TGCGCCAGCAGCAGAGAGGCTAGCGGGAGCTCCTACAATGAGCAGTTCTTC.

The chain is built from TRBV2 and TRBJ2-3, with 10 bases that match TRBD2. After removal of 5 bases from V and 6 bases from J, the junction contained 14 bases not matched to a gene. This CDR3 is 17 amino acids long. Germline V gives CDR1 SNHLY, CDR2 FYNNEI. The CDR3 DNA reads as TGTGCCAGCAGTACCCAGCCTAGCGGGAGAGATTGGGATACGCAGTATTTT. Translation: CASSTQPSGRDWDTQYF.

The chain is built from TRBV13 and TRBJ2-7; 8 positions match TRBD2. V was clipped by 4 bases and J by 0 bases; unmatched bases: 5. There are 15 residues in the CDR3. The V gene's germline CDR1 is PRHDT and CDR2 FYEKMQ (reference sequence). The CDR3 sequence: CASSSLAVSSYEQYF. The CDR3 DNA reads TGTGCCAGCAGCTCACTAGCGGTGAGCTCCTACGAGCAGTACTTC.

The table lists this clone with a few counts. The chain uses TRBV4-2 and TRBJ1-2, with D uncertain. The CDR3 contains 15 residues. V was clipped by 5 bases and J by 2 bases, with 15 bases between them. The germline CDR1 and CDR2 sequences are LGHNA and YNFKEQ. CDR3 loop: CASSLRSDLNYGYTF. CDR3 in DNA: TGTGCCAGCAGCTTGAGGTCGGACCTCAACTATGGCTACACCTTC.

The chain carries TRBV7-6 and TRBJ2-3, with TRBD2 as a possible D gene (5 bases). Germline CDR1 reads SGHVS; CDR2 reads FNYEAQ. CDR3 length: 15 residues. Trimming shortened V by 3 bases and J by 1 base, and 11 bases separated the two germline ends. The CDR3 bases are TGTGCCAGCAGCTTCCCCGACTACCGCACAGATACGCAGTATTTT. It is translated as CASSFPDYRTDTQYF.

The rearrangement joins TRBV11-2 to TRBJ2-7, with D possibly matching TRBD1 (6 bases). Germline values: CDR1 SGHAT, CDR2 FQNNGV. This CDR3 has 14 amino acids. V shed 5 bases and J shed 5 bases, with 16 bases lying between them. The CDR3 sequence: CASSVTQGVNEQYF. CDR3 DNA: TGTGCCAGCAGCGTAACACAGGGTGTAAACGAGCAGTACTTC.

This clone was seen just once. The CDR3, as DNA: TGTGCCAGCAGCTTAGGGGACAGGTTGATCTCTGGAAACACCATATATTTT. It yields the protein CASSLGDRLISGNTIYF. The genes are TRBV5-5 and TRBJ1-3; 8 nucleotides match TRBD1. V lost 2 bases and J lost 0; bases outside the gene matches: 7. The CDR3 runs to 17 residues. Germline CDR1 is SGHKS and CDR2 is YYEKEE (reference sequence). Full variable domain (outside the CDR3, taken from reference TRBV5-5 and TRBJ1-3): DAGVTQSPTHLIKTRGQQVTLRCSPISGHKSVSWYQQVLGQGPQFIFQYYEKEERGRGNFPDRFSARQFPNYSSELNVNALLLGDSALYLCASSLGDRLISGNTIYFGEGSWLTVV.

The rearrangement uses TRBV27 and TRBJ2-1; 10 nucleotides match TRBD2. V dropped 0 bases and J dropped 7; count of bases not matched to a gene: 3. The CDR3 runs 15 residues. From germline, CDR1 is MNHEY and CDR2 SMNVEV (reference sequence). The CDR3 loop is CASSLSSGRANEQFF. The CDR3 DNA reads TGTGCCAGCAGTTTATCCAGCGGGAGGGCGAATGAGCAGTTCTTC.

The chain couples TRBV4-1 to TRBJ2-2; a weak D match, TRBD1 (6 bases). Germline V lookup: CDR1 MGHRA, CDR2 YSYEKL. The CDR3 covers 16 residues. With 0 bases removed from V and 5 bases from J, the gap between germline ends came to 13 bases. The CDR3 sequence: CASSQEARGGTGELFF. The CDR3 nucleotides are TGCGCCAGCAGCCAAGAAGCCAGGGGTGGAACCGGGGAGCTGTTTTTT.

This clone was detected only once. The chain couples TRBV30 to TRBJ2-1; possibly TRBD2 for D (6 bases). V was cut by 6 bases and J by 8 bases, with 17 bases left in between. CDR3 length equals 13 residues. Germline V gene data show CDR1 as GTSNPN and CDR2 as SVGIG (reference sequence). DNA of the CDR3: TGTGCCTGCCCTAAGGAGGGATGGGATGAGCAGTTCTTC. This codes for CACPKEGWDEQFF.

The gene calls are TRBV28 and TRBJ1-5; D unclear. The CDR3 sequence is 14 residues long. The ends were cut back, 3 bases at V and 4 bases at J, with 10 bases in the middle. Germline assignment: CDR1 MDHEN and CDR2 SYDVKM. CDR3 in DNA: TGTGCCAGCAGTTTGGTGACTGATAATCAGCCCCAGCATTTT. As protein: CASSLVTDNQPQHF.

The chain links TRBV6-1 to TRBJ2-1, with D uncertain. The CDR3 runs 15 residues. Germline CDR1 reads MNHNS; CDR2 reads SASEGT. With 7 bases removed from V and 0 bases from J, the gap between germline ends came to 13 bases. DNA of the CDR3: TGTGCCAGCACCCCCGGACGAATCTCCTACAATGAGCAGTTCTTC. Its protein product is CASTPGRISYNEQFF.

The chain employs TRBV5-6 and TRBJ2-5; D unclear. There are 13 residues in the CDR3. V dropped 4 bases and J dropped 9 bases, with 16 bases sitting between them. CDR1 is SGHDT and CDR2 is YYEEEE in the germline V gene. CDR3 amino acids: CASSQGPTKAQYF. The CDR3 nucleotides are TGTGCCAGCAGCCAAGGACCAACCAAGGCCCAGTACTTC. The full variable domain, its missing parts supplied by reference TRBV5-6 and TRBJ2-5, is DAGVTQSPTHLIKTRGQQVTLRCSPKSGHDTVSWYQQALGQGPQFIFQYYEEEERQRGNFPDRFSGHQFPNYSSELNVNALLLGDSALYLCASSQGPTKAQYFGPGTRLLVL.

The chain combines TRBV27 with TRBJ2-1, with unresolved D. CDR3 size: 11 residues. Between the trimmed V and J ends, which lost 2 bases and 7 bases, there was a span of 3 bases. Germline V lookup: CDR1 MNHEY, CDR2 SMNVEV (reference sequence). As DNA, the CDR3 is TGTGCCAGCAGTTTAAAGAATGAGCAGTTCTTC. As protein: CASSLKNEQFF.

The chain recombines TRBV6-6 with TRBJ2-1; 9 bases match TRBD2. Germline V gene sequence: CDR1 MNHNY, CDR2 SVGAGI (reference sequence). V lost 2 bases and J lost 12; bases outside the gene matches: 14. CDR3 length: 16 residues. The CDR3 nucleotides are TGTGCCAGCAGTTACCCGGCGGGCGGGAGGGAATATGGGCAGTTCTTC. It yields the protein CASSYPAGGREYGQFF.

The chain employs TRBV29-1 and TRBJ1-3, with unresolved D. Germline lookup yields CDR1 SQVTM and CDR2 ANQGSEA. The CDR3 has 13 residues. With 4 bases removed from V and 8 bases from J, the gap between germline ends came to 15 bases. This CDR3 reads CSVVKRDEDTIYF. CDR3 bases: TGCAGCGTTGTGAAGAGAGATGAGGACACCATATATTTT.

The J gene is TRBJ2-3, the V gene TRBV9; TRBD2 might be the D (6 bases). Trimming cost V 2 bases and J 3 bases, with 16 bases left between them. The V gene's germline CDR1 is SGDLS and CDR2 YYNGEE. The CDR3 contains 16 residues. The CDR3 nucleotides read TGTGCCAGCAGCGTGGTCCCGGAGGGAGCAACAGATACGCAGTATTTT. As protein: CASSVVPEGATDTQYF.

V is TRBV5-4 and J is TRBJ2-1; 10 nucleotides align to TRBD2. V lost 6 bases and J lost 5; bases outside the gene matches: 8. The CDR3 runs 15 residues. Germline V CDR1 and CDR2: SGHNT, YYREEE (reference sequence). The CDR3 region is CASIPLAGGHNEQFF. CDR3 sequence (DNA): TGTGCCAGCATCCCGTTAGCGGGAGGCCACAATGAGCAGTTCTTC.

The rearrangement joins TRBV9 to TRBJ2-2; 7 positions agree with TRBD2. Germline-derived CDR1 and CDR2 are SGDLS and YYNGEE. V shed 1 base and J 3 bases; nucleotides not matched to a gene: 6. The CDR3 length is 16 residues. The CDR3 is CASSVSGIGYTGELFF. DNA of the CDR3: TGTGCCAGCAGCGTAAGCGGGATAGGCTACACCGGGGAGCTGTTTTTT.

In DNA, the CDR3 is TGTGCCAGCAGTCCGTGGTCTGGGGGCACTGAAGCTTTCTTT. This sequence encodes CASSPWSGGTEAFF. The chain couples TRBV27 to TRBJ1-1, with a possible D match to TRBD1 (5 bases). The germline V gene encodes CDR1 MNHEY and CDR2 SMNVEV (reference sequence). There are 14 residues in the CDR3. V was trimmed by 5 bases and J by 4 bases, leaving 14 bases between them.

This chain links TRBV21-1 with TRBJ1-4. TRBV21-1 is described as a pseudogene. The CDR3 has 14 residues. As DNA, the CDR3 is TGTGCCAGCAGCAACCGGGACGTTAATGAAAAACTGTTTTTT. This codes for CASSNRDVNEKLFF.

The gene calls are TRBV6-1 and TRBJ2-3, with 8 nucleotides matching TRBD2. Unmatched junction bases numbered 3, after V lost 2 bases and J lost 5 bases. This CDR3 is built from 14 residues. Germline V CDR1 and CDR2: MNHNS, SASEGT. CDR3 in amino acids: CASSEPTSVDTQYF. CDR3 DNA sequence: TGTGCCAGCAGTGAACCGACTAGCGTAGATACGCAGTATTTT.

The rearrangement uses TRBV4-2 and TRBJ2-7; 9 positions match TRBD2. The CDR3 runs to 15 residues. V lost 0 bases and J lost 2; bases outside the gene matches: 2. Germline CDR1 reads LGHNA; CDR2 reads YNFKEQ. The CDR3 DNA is TGTGCCAGCAGCCAAGAAATAGCGGGGGCCTACGAGCAGTACGTC. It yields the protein CASSQEIAGAYEQYV.

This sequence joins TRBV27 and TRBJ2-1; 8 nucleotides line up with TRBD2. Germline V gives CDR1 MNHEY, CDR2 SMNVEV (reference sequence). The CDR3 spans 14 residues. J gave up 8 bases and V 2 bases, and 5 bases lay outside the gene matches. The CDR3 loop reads CASSLGTRGDEQFF. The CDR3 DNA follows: TGTGCCAGCAGTTTAGGGACTAGAGGGGATGAGCAGTTCTTC.